Listed below are T cell receptor beta chains from one sample, sequenced in a study of blood T cell repertoires in COVID-19. Repertoires were generated with immunoSEQ multiplex PCR, while TCRdb's copy carries only in-frame clones and drops some. The sample has 150,000 to 200,000 clones, about 88% seen once. The sequencing input was peripheral blood. These receptors came from a man between 18 and 35 years old who had recovered from COVID-19. Both conserved end residues are part of each CDR3. Fields, in order: J gene, CDR3 length, V gene, D gene, clone size, CDR3 protein, CDR3 DNA. A D gene is named only where the DNA matches it firmly. Not every row has a clone size; where given, it reads once, few, many or a size class.

J: TRBJ2-1; length: 14; V: TRBV4-2; D: -; size: few; CDR3: CASSHETGYNEQFF; DNA: TGTGCCAGCAGCCACGAGACAGGTTACAATGAGCAGTTCTTC
J: TRBJ1-1; length: 12; V: TRBV2; D: -; size: -; CDR3: CASSDEGGEAFF; DNA: TGTGCCAGCAGTGATGAGGGAGGTGAAGCTTTCTTT
J: TRBJ1-1; length: 17; V: TRBV5-1; D: -; size: few; CDR3: CASSLVRGGTLNTEAFF; DNA: TGCGCCAGCAGCTTGGTCCGTGGAGGGACCTTGAACACTGAAGCTTTCTTT
J: TRBJ2-7; length: 14; V: TRBV5-8; D: TRBD1; size: once; CDR3: CASSGGQGAGEQYF; DNA: TGTGCCAGCAGCGGGGGACAGGGGGCGGGGGAGCAGTACTTC
J: TRBJ2-2; length: 16; V: TRBV9; D: TRBD2; size: -; CDR3: CASSVIAGGPTGELFF; DNA: TGTGCCAGCAGCGTAATAGCGGGAGGACCGACCGGGGAGCTGTTTTTT
J: TRBJ1-1; length: 14; V: TRBV16; D: -; size: -; CDR3: CASSQRTGGTEAFF; DNA: TGTGCCAGCAGCCAAAGGACGGGGGGGACTGAAGCTTTCTTT
J: TRBJ2-3; length: 18; V: TRBV7-8; D: TRBD1; size: -; CDR3: CASSSHPVGTGSTDTQYF; DNA: TGTGCCAGCAGCTCCCACCCAGTCGGGACAGGGTCCACAGATACGCAGTATTTT
J: TRBJ2-7; length: 13; V: TRBV4-3; D: TRBD2; size: -; CDR3: CASSPSGGYEQYF; DNA: TGCGCCAGCAGCCCTAGCGGGGGCTACGAGCAGTACTTC
J: TRBJ2-5; length: 19; V: TRBV5-8; D: TRBD2; size: few; CDR3: CASSLVFRFSGPIQETQYF; DNA: TGTGCCAGCAGCTTGGTATTCCGATTTAGCGGGCCTATCCAAGAGACCCAGTACTTC
J: TRBJ1-1; length: 14; V: TRBV11-1; D: -; size: -; CDR3: CASSLGRRYTEAFF; DNA: TGTGCCAGCAGCTTGGGTAGGCGGTACACTGAAGCTTTCTTT
J: TRBJ1-1; length: 15; V: TRBV7-9; D: -; size: -; CDR3: CASSSDRTPNTEAFF; DNA: TGTGCCAGCAGCTCCGACAGGACTCCGAACACTGAAGCTTTCTTT
J: TRBJ2-2; length: 16; V: TRBV5-1; D: TRBD1; size: -; CDR3: CASSSDRGLNTGELFF; DNA: TGCGCCAGCAGCTCTGACAGGGGGCTGAACACCGGGGAGCTGTTTTTT
J: TRBJ1-4; length: 16; V: TRBV4-1; D: -; size: -; CDR3: CASSQEGLGVREKLFF; DNA: TGCGCCAGCAGCCAAGAAGGGTTGGGAGTCCGCGAAAAACTGTTTTTT
J: TRBJ1-5; length: 13; V: TRBV19; D: -; size: few; CDR3: CASSIIELQPQHF; DNA: TGTGCCAGTAGTATCATAGAATTGCAGCCCCAGCATTTT
J: TRBJ2-7; length: 14; V: TRBV5-6; D: -; size: -; CDR3: CASSRAARAYEQYF; DNA: TGTGCCAGCAGCAGGGCAGCGAGGGCCTACGAGCAGTACTTC
J: TRBJ1-2; length: 15; V: TRBV5-4; D: -; size: -; CDR3: CASSLLGQTESGYTF; DNA: TGTGCCAGCAGCTTACTGGGGCAAACTGAGTCTGGCTACACCTTC
J: TRBJ1-6; length: 13; V: TRBV14; D: -; size: few; CDR3: CASSQAVNSPLHF; DNA: TGTGCCAGCAGCCAAGCGGTCAATTCACCCCTCCACTTT
J: TRBJ2-7; length: 14; V: TRBV2; D: -; size: -; CDR3: CASRGGVSGYEQYF; DNA: TGTGCCAGCAGGGGTGGCGTGAGCGGCTACGAGCAGTACTTC
J: TRBJ1-4; length: 13; V: TRBV28; D: TRBD1; size: -; CDR3: CASFTGVREKLFF; DNA: TGTGCCAGCTTCACAGGGGTGAGGGAAAAACTGTTTTTT
J: TRBJ1-3; length: 16; V: TRBV5-4; D: TRBD1; size: -; CDR3: CASSLRQGASGNTIYF; DNA: TGTGCCAGCAGCCTGCGACAGGGGGCATCTGGAAACACCATATATTTT
J: TRBJ1-3; length: 14; V: TRBV9; D: -; size: -; CDR3: CASSVDRDGNTIYF; DNA: TGTGCCAGCAGCGTAGACAGGGATGGAAACACCATATATTTT
J: TRBJ1-4; length: 17; V: TRBV4-3; D: -; size: once; CDR3: CASSQDRTGVSNEKLFF; DNA: TGCGCCAGCAGCCAAGATAGGACTGGGGTTTCTAATGAAAAACTGTTTTTT
J: TRBJ2-1; length: 15; V: TRBV13; D: TRBD2; size: -; CDR3: CASSFPGTRANEQFF; DNA: TGTGCCAGCAGCTTTCCCGGGACTAGAGCCAATGAGCAGTTCTTC
J: TRBJ2-7; length: 14; V: TRBV7-2; D: TRBD2; size: once; CDR3: CASSLGAGGYEQYF; DNA: TGTGCCAGCAGCTTAGGGGCGGGAGGGTACGAGCAGTACTTC
J: TRBJ2-1; length: 14; V: TRBV15; D: -; size: -; CDR3: CATSRDPAGNEQFF; DNA: TGTGCCACCAGCAGAGATCCTGCGGGTAATGAGCAGTTCTTC
J: TRBJ2-7; length: 16; V: TRBV11-2; D: -; size: -; CDR3: CASSLGAVAPPLEQYF; DNA: TGTGCCAGCAGCTTAGGTGCGGTGGCGCCTCCTCTCGAGCAGTACTTC
J: TRBJ1-2; length: 16; V: TRBV3-1/TRBV3-2; D: -; size: -; CDR3: CASSQDRSGAVYGYTF; DNA: TGTGCCAGCAGCCAAGACAGATCAGGGGCAGTCTATGGCTACACCTTC
J: TRBJ1-1; length: 13; V: TRBV5-8; D: -; size: -; CDR3: CASSLAGFTEAFF; DNA: TGTGCCAGCAGCTTGGCAGGTTTCACTGAAGCTTTCTTT
J: TRBJ2-7; length: 15; V: TRBV7-2; D: -; size: -; CDR3: CASSPGEVPSYEQYF; DNA: TGTGCCAGCAGCCCCGGGGAGGTTCCCTCCTACGAGCAGTACTTC
J: TRBJ2-7; length: 14; V: TRBV11-2; D: TRBD1; size: -; CDR3: CASSFWTGGSRGYF; DNA: TGTGCCAGCAGCTTCTGGACAGGGGGCTCCAGGGGGTACTTC
J: TRBJ2-7; length: 11; V: TRBV12-3/TRBV12-4; D: -; size: once; CDR3: CASSGLFEQYF; DNA: TGTGCCAGCAGTGGACTTTTCGAGCAGTACTTC
J: TRBJ2-7; length: 13; V: TRBV27; D: TRBD1; size: few; CDR3: CASGTDRTYEQYF; DNA: TGTGCCAGCGGAACGGACAGGACCTACGAGCAGTACTTC
J: TRBJ1-2; length: 12; V: TRBV5-1; D: -; size: -; CDR3: CASSQGGYGYTF; DNA: TGCGCCAGCAGCCAGGGAGGATATGGCTACACCTTC
J: TRBJ1-4; length: 18; V: TRBV9; D: TRBD1; size: -; CDR3: CASAQTGAGKSTNEKLFF; DNA: TGTGCCAGCGCCCAGACAGGGGCGGGGAAGTCAACTAATGAAAAACTGTTTTTT
J: TRBJ2-2; length: 17; V: TRBV4-3; D: TRBD2; size: -; CDR3: CASSQDLAATNTGELFF; DNA: TGCGCCAGCAGCCAAGACCTAGCGGCGACGAACACCGGGGAGCTGTTTTTT
J: TRBJ2-5; length: 12; V: TRBV10-1; D: TRBD1; size: once; CDR3: CANQQGQETQYF; DNA: TGCGCCAATCAACAGGGACAGGAGACCCAGTACTTC
J: TRBJ1-1; length: 13; V: TRBV19; D: -; size: many; CDR3: CASSIGANTEAFF; DNA: TGTGCCAGTAGTATAGGGGCCAACACTGAAGCTTTCTTT